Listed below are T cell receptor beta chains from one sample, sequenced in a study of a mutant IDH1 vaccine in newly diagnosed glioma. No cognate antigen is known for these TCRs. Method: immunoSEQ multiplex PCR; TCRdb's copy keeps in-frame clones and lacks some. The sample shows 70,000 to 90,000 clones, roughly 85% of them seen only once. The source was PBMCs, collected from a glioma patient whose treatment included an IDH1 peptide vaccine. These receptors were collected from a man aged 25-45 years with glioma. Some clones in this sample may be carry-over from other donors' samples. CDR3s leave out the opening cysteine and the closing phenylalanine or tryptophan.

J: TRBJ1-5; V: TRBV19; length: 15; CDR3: ASSTTGRGPSNQPQH
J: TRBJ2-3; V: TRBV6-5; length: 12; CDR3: ASSYSDGTDTQY
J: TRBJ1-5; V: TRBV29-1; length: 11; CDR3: SVGQGGNQPQH
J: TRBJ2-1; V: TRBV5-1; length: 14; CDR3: ASSFRRLSGIIEQF
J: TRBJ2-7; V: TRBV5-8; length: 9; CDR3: ASSYVREQY
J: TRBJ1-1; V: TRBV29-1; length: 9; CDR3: SVAENTEAF
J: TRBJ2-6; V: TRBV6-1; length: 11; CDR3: TSESSGANVLT
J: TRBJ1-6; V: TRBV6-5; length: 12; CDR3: ASSRDVFNSPLH
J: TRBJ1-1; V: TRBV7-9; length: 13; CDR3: APGSPGTLNTEAF
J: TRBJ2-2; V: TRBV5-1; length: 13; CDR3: ASSVPAGNTGELF
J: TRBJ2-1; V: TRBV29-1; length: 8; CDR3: SAGGNEQF
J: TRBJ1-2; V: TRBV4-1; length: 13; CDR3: ASSPQQGRGYGYT
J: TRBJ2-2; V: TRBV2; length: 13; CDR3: ASSEGGRRTGELF
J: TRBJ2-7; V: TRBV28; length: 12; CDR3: ASSYRDRVRRQY
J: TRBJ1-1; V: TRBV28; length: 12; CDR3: ASNIPGSTGEAF
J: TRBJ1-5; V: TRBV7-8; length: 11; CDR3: ASSRAGGRAQH
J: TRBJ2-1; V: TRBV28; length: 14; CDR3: ASSSRRGGPSNEQF
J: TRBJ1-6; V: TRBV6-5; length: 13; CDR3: ASTYPEGGSSSLH
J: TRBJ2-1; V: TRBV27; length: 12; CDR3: ASRGLADTNEQF
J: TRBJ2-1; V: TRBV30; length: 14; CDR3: AWSPQTRQPSLLQF
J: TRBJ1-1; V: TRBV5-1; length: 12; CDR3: ASSSRAGSTEAF
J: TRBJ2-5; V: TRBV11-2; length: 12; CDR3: ASSSYMAGETQY
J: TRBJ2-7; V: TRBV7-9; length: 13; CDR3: ASSNRGQGSYEQY
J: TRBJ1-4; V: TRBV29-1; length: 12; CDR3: SVPHGTTNEKLF
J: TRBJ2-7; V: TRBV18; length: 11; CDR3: ASSRGQESEQY
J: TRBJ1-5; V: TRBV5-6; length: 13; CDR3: ASSLRDRADQPQH
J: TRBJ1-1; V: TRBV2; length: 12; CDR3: ASRQIIQGIEAF
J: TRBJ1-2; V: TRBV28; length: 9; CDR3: ASSFNQGYT
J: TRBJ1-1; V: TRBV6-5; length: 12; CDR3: ASSYSSGYTEAF
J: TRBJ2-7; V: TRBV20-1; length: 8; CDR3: SARHREQY
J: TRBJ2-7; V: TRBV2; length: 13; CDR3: ASSTRGYLPYEQY
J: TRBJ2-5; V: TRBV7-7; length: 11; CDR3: ASSWTPQETQY
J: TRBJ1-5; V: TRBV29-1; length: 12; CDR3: SVLTGDSNQPQH
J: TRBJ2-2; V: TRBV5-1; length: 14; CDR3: ASSRTKTGPTGELF
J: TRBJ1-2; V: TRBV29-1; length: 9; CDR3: SVEDRYGYT
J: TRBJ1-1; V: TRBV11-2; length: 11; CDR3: ASSRTVNTEAF
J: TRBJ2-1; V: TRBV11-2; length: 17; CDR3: ASSLRRRAASSSYNEQF
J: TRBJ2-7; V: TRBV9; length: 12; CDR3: ASSGGQGTYEQY
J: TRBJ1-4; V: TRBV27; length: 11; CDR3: ASSLVRGKKLF
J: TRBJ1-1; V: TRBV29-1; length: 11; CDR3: SAWTFKNTEAF
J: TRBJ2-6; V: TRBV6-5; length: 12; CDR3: ASRRDSGANVLT
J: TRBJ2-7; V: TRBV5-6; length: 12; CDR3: ASSFWTGSYEQY
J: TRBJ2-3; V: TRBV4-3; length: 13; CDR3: ASSQDGSPTDTQY
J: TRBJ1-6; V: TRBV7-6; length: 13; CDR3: ASTVRAGANSPLH
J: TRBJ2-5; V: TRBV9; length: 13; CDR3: ASSLREGGRETQY
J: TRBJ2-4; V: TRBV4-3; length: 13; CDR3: ASSQDPGRHDIQY